This T cell receptor (beta chain) originates from a study of regulatory T cells in long-lasting Graves disease. Overall study results and limits: Study of thyroid tissue was not done, with only peripheral blood studied. When disease was persistent, TRBV28, TRBJ1-2 and TRBJ2-5 were the favored segments.

This clonotype was recorded many times. Its antigen remains unknown. This CDR3 region has 13 residues. Unmatched junction bases numbered 4, after V lost 6 bases and J lost 3 bases. Germline V gives CDR1 MDHEN, CDR2 SYDVKM. Arm-PCR with iRepertoire HTBI primers amplified the CDR3 regions for these TCR beta libraries. TCRdb reprocessed the multiplex PCR reads with MiXCR, giving one entry per CDR3 protein. The repertoire consists of about 300,000 distinct CDR3 sequences, with approximately 20% occurring once and the leading ten covering roughly three fifths. Noted time point: persistent/refractory GD, antithyroid drugs over 5 years with positive TRAb. PBMCs provided the RNA from which the TCR library was made. American Thyroid Association guidelines served as the basis for diagnosing Graves' disease.

The V gene is TRBV28, the J gene TRBJ1-2, with 7 bases identical to TRBD1. This sequence was found in a female donor with Graves disease. The specimen comprised peripheral blood mononuclear cells (PBMCs), sampled when the disease was refractory, from a patient treated with antithyroid drugs. Here the CDR3 DNA reads TGTGCCAGCAGCCCCGGGACAGACTATGGCTACACCTTC. It yields the protein CASSPGTDYGYTF.